A selection of T cell receptor beta chains follows, all from one sample in a study of T cells in Graves' hyperthyroidism and ophthalmopathy. TCRdb used MiXCR to reprocess the multiplex PCR reads, holding one entry per CDR3 protein. In the table there are some 300,000 distinct CDR3 sequences, 10% to 15% of which are singletons. Sequenced: blood. The receptors were gathered from a woman aged 30 to 39 with Graves' hyperthyroidism that later progressed to Graves' ophthalmopathy. CDR3s include the opening cysteine and the closing phenylalanine or tryptophan. D genes are given only for firm matches. Part of the rows lack a size; the others show once, few, many or a class for expanded clones.

>TRBV12-3/TRBV12-4|TRBJ2-1|.|many
TGTGCCATCGAGTCCGGGTCCAATGAGCAGTTCTTC
CAIESGSNEQFF
>TRBV20-1|TRBJ2-7|TRBD1|.
TGCAGTGCACGGACCCCGACAGGGGCCCCGCGCGAGCAGTACTTC
CSARTPTGAPREQYF
>TRBV11-3|TRBJ2-2|.|many
TGTGCCAGCAGCGAGGGGATGTACGGGGAGCTGTTTTTT
CASSEGMYGELFF
>TRBV30|TRBJ1-4|.|many
TGTGCCTGGAGTGTACGGGGTGCAACTAATGAAAAACTGTTTTTT
CAWSVRGATNEKLFF
>TRBV3-1|TRBJ2-3|.|many
TGTGCCAGCAGCCAGCAGGGGACAGATACGCAGTATTTT
CASSQQGTDTQYF
>TRBV24-1|TRBJ2-2|.|many
TGTGCCACCAGTGATACCCGCGGGAACACCGGGGAGCTGTTTTTT
CATSDTRGNTGELFF
>TRBV20-1|TRBJ2-7|TRBD1|.
TGCAGTGCTAGAGAGACAGGGGACTACGAGCAGTACTTC
CSARETGDYEQYF
>TRBV4-3|TRBJ1-2|TRBD1|.
TGCGCCAGCAGCCAGTCCTGGGGGACAGGGTATGGCTACACCTTC
CASSQSWGTGYGYTF
>TRBV25-1|TRBJ1-6|.|few
TGTGCCAGCAGGGGGCCTCCGGATTCACCCCTCCACTTT
CASRGPPDSPLHF
>TRBV28|TRBJ1-3|TRBD1|.
TGTGCCAGCAGCCCAATTGGGGGGACAGGGTTTTCTGGAAACACCATATATTTT
CASSPIGGTGFSGNTIYF
>TRBV30|TRBJ2-7|.|many
TGTGCCTGGAGACGTGGGATCGAGCAGTACTTC
CAWRRGIEQYF
>TRBV28|TRBJ1-1|.|many
TGTGCCAGCTCCCATTCCCGGGACCTTAGATTGTGGGCTTTCTTT
CASSHSRDLRLWAFF
>TRBV20-1|TRBJ2-6|.|many
TGCAGTGCTAGAGATCTCACGGCAGCCTCTGGGGCCAACGTCCTGACTTTC
CSARDLTAASGANVLTF
>TRBV5-4|TRBJ2-3|.|few
TGTGCCAGCGGTCGGCTCACAGATACGCAGTATTTT
CASGRLTDTQYF
>TRBV25-1|TRBJ1-1|.|many
TGTGCCAGCAGTGAAGGTGAGAACACTGAAGCTTTCTTT
CASSEGENTEAFF
>TRBV7-2|TRBJ2-1|.|many
TGTGCCAGCAGCTCCTACAAGACGCATGAGCAGTTCTTC
CASSSYKTHEQFF
>TRBV28|TRBJ1-6|.|many
TGTGCCAGCACCTATCTCGGCTATAATTCACCCCTCCACTTT
CASTYLGYNSPLHF
>TRBV20-1|TRBJ2-2|.|.
TGCAGTGCTAGAGTAGTCCCGAACACCGGGGAGCTGTTTTTT
CSARVVPNTGELFF
>TRBV6-2/TRBV6-3|TRBJ2-1|TRBD2|many
TGTGCCAGCAGTCGTTTGGGACTAGCGGATTCCTACAATGAGCAGTTCTTC
CASSRLGLADSYNEQFF
>TRBV7-3|TRBJ2-3|.|.
TGTGCCAGCAGCCCAATTCCCCTCGATACGCAGTATTTT
CASSPIPLDTQYF
>TRBV12-5|TRBJ2-7|.|.
TGTGCTAGTGGTTATAGGCAGGGAGCCTACGAGCAGTACTTC
CASGYRQGAYEQYF
>TRBV6-2/TRBV6-3|TRBJ2-7|TRBD1|few
TGTGCCAGCAGTTACCCCGGGACAGCCTACGAGCAGTACTTC
CASSYPGTAYEQYF
>TRBV11-2|TRBJ2-5|TRBD2|many
TGTGCCAGCAGCTTATTGGTGGGAGGGGAAGGGACCCAGTACTTC
CASSLLVGGEGTQYF
>TRBV9|TRBJ2-1|.|few
TGTGCCAGCAGCGTAGGGGTCTGGACCTCGGGTGAGCAGTTCTTC
CASSVGVWTSGEQFF
>TRBV29-1|TRBJ1-1|.|many
TGCAGCGTTGAACTCCCTTTATCGGTGAACACTGAAGCTTTCTTT
CSVELPLSVNTEAFF
>TRBV6-1|TRBJ1-1|.|.
TGTGCCAGCAGGTTATCAGGACAGTTTTTCATGAACACTGAAGCTTTCTTT
CASRLSGQFFMNTEAFF
>TRBV12-3/TRBV12-4|TRBJ2-6|.|many
TGTGCCAGTTCCCGTGGTGGGGCCAACGTCCTGACTTTC
CASSRGGANVLTF